This T cell receptor (beta chain) was sequenced in a study of T cells in Graves' hyperthyroidism and ophthalmopathy. Amplification targeted TCR beta CDR3 regions from RNA transcripts. In the first-round RT-PCR of the TCR CDR3, the HTBI primer set was used. From the multiplex PCR reads, TCRdb called clonotypes with MiXCR, one entry per CDR3 protein. This table has 530,000 or so distinct CDR3 sequences, about 15% appearing once. Each person with ophthalmopathy scored at least 3 on the Clinical Activity Score, reached NOSPECS grade 4 or higher, and had been ill under 3 months. This CDR3 is 16 amino acids long. From germline, CDR1 is SGHRS and CDR2 YFSETQ. V gave up 0 bases and J gave up 4 bases; unmatched junction bases: 9.

The receptor's source is a woman in her late teens or twenties with Graves' ophthalmopathy. The sample was blood. The rearrangement links TRBV5-1 to TRBJ1-1; 7 bases match TRBD1. The CDR3 protein is CASSLATAAGGTEAFF. DNA of the CDR3: TGCGCCAGCAGCTTGGCCACCGCGGCAGGGGGCACTGAAGCTTTCTTT.